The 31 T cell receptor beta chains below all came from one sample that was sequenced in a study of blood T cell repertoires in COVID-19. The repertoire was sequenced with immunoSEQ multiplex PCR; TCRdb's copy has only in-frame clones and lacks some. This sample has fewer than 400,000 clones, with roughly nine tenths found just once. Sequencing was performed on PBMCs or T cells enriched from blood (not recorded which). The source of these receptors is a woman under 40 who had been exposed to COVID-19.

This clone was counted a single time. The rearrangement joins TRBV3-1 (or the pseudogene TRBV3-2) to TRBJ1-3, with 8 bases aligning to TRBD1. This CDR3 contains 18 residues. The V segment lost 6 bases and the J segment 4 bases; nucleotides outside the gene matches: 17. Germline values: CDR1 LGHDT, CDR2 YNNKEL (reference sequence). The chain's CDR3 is CASRHSEGWTGYGNTIYF. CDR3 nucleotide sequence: TGTGCCAGCAGACACTCCGAGGGTTGGACAGGGTACGGAAACACCATATATTTT.

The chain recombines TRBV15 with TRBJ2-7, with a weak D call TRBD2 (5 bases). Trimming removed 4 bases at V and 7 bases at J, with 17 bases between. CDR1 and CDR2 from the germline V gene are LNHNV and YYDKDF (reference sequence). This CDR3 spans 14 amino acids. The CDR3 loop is CATSTRTSRREQYF. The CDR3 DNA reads TGTGCCACCAGCACCCGGACCTCCCGGAGGGAGCAGTACTTC.

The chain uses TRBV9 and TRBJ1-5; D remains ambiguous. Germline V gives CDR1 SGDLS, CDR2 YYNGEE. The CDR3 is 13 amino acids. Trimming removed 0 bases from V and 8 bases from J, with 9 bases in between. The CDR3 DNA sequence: TGTGCCAGCAGCGTAGGAGGCGAGGAGCCCCAGCATTTT. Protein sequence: CASSVGGEEPQHF.

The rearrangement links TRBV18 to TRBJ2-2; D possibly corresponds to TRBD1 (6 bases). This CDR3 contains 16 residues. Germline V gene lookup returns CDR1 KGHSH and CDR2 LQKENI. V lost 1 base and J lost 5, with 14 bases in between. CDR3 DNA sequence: TGTGCCAGCTCACCACAAGTACAGGGTTCAACCGGGGAGCTGTTTTTT. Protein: CASSPQVQGSTGELFF. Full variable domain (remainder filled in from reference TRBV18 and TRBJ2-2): NAGVMQNPRHLVRRRGQEARLRCSPMKGHSHVYWYRQLPEEGLKFMVYLQKENIIDESGMPKERFSAEFPKEGPSILRIQQVVRGDSAAYFCASSPQVQGSTGELFFGEGSRLTVL.

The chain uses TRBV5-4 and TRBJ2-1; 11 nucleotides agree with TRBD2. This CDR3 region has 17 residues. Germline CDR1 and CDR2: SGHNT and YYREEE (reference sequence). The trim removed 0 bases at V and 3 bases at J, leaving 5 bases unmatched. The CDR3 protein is CASSLVSGGAGYNEQFF. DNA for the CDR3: TGTGCCAGCAGCTTGGTTAGCGGGGGGGCCGGCTACAATGAGCAGTTCTTC.

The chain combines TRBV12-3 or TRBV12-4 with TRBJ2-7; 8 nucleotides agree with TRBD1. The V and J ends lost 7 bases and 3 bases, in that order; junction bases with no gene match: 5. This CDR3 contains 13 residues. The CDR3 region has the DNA TGTGCCAGCACCGCCGACAGGGGCTACGAGCAGTACTTC. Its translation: CASTADRGYEQYF.

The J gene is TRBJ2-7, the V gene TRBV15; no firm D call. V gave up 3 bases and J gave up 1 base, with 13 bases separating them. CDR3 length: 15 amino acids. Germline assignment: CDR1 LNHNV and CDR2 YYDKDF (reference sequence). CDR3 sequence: CATSRGKDRSYEQYF. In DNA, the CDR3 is TGTGCCACCAGCAGGGGCAAAGACCGGTCCTACGAGCAGTACTTC.

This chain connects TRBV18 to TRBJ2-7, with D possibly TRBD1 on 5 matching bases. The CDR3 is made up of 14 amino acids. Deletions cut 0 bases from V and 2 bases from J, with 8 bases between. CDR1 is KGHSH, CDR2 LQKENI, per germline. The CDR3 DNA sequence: TGTGCCAGCTCACCACCCTCGACAGCCTACGAGCAGTACTTC. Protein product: CASSPPSTAYEQYF. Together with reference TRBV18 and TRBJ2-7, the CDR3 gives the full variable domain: NAGVMQNPRHLVRRRGQEARLRCSPMKGHSHVYWYRQLPEEGLKFMVYLQKENIIDESGMPKERFSAEFPKEGPSILRIQQVVRGDSAAYFCASSPPSTAYEQYFGPGTRLTVT.

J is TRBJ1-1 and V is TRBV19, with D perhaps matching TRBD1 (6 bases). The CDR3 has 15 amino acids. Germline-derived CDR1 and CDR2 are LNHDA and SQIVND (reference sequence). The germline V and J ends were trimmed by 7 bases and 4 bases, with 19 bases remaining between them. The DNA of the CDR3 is TGTGCCAGTATTGATATCGGGGGGCGCGGCACTGAAGCTTTCTTT. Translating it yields CASIDIGGRGTEAFF.

The CDR3 is CASSAEVYGYTF. The CDR3 nucleotides are TGTGCCAGCTCAGCGGAAGTCTATGGCTACACCTTC. This chain joins TRBV7-9 and TRBJ1-2; D gene ambiguous. The germline V gene encodes CDR1 SEHNR and CDR2 FQNEAQ (reference sequence). The germline V and J ends were trimmed by 8 bases and 4 bases, with 11 bases remaining between them. This CDR3 is built from 12 residues.

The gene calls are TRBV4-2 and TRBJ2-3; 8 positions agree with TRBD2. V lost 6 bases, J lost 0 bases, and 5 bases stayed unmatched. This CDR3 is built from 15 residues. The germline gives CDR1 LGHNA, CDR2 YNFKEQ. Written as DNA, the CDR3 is TGTGCCAGCAGTCGAGCGGGGGAAAGCACAGATACGCAGTATTTT. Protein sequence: CASSRAGESTDTQYF.

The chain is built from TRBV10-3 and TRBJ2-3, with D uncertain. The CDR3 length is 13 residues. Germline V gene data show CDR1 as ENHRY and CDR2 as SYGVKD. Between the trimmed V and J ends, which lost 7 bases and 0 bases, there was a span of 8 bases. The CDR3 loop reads CAITPTSTDTQYF. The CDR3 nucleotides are TGTGCCATCACCCCCACTAGCACAGATACGCAGTATTTT.

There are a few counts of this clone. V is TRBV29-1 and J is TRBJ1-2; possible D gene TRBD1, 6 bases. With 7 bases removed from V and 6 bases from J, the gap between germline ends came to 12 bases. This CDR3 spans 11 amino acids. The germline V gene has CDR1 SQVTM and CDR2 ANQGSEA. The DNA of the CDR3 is TGCAGCGCACAGGGACCCGATGGCTACACCTTC. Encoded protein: CSAQGPDGYTF. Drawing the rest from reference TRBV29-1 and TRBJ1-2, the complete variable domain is SAVISQKPSRDICQRGTSLTIQCQVDSQVTMMFWYRQQPGQSLTLIATANQGSEATYESGFVIDKFPISRPNLTFSTLTVSNMSPEDSSIYLCSAQGPDGYTFGSGTRLTVV.

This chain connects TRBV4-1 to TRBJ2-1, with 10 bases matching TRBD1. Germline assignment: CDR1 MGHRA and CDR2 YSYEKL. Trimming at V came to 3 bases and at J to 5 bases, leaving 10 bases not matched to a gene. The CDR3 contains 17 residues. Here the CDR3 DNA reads TGCGCCAGCAGCCAGCCTGGCAGGGACAGGGGACACAATGAGCAGTTCTTC. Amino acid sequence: CASSQPGRDRGHNEQFF.

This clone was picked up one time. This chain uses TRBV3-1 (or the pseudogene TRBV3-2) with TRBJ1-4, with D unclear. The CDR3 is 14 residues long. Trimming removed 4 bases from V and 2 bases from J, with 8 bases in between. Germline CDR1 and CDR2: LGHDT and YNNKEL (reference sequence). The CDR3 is CASSPARTNEKLFF. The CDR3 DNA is TGTGCCAGCAGCCCCGCGAGGACTAATGAAAAACTGTTTTTT.

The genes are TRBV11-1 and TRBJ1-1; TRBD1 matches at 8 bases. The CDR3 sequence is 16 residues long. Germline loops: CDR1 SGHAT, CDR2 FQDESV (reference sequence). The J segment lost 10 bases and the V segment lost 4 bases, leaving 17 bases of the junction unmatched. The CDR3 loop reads CASSSPRTGKRSRAFF. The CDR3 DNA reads TGTGCCAGCAGCTCACCCCGGACAGGGAAACGATCGAGAGCTTTCTTT.

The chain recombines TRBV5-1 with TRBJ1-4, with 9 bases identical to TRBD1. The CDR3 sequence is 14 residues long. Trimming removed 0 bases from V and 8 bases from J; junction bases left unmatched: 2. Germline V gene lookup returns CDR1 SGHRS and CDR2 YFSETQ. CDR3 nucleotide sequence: TGCGCCAGCAGCTTGGGGGACAGGGACGAAAAACTGTTTTTT. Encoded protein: CASSLGDRDEKLFF.

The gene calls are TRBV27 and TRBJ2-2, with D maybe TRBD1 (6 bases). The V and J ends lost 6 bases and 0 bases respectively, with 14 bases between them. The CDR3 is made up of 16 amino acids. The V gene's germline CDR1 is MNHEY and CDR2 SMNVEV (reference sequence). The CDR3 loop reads CASSQITGSNTGELFF. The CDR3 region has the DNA TGTGCCAGCAGCCAGATTACAGGGTCGAACACCGGGGAGCTGTTTTTT.

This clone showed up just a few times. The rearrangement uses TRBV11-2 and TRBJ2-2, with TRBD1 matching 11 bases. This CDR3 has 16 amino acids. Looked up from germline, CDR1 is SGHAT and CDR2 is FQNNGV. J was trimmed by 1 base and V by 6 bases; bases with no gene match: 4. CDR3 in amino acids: CASRGTGGGNTGELFF. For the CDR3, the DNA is TGTGCCAGCAGGGGGACAGGGGGTGGGAACACCGGGGAGCTGTTTTTT.

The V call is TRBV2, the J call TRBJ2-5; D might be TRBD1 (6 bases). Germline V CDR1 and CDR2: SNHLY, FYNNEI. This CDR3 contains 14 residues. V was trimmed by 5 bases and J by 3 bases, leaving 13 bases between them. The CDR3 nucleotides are TGTGCCAGCAGTCGTTACAGGGTGGAAGAGACCCAGTACTTC. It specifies CASSRYRVEETQYF.

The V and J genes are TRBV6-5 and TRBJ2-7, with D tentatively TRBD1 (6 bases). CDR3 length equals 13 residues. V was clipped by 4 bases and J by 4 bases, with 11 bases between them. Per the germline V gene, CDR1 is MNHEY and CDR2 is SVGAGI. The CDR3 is CASSWGLGYEQYF. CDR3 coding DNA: TGTGCCAGCAGTTGGGGGCTCGGGTACGAGCAGTACTTC.

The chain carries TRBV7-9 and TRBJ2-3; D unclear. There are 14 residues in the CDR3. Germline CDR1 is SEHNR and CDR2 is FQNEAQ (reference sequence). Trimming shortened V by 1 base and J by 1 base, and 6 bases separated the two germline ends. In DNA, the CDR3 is TGTGCCAGCAGCTTAGGGCGGCGCACAGATACGCAGTATTTT. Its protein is CASSLGRRTDTQYF. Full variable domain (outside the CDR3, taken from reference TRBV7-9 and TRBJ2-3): DTGVSQNPRHKITKRGQNVTFRCDPISEHNRLYWYRQTLGQGPEFLTYFQNEAQLEKSRLLSDRFSAERPKGSFSTLEIQRTEQGDSAMYLCASSLGRRTDTQYFGPGTRLTVL.

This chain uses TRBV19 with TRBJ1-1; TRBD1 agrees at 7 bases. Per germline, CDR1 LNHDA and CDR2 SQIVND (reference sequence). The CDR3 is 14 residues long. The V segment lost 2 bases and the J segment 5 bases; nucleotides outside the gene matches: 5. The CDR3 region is CASSINRGRTEAFF. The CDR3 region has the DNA TGTGCCAGTAGTATAAACAGGGGCAGGACTGAAGCTTTCTTT.

The CDR3 sequence: CASSLGQRLGTQYF. Here the CDR3 DNA reads TGTGCCAGCAGCTTAGGACAGCGTTTAGGGACCCAGTACTTC. The gene calls are TRBV7-9 and TRBJ2-5; possible D gene TRBD1, 5 bases. From germline, CDR1 is SEHNR and CDR2 FQNEAQ (reference sequence). The ends were cut back, 1 base at V and 7 bases at J, with 13 bases in the middle. This CDR3 has 14 residues.

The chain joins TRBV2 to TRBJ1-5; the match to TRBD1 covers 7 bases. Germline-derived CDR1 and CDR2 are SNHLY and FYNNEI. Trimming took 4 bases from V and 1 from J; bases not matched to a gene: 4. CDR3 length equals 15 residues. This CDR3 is CASSGGTVSNQPQHF. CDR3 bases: TGTGCCAGCAGTGGGGGGACAGTGAGCAATCAGCCCCAGCATTTT. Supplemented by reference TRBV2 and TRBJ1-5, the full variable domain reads EPEVTQTPSHQVTQMGQEVILRCVPISNHLYFYWYRQILGQKVEFLVSFYNNEISEKSEIFDDQFSVERPDGSNFTLKIRSTKLEDSAMYFCASSGGTVSNQPQHFGDGTRLSIL.

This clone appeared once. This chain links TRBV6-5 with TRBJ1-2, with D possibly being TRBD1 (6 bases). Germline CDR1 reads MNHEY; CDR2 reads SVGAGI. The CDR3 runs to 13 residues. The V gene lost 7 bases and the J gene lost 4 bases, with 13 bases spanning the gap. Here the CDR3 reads CASKEQGFYGYTF. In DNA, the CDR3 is TGTGCCAGCAAAGAACAGGGCTTCTATGGCTACACCTTC.

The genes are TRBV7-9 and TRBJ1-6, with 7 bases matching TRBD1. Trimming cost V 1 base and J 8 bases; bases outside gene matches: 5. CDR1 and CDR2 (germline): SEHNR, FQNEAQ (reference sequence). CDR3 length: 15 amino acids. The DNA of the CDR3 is TGTGCCAGCAGCTTAGAGGGGGCAGGGGATTCACCCCTCCACTTT. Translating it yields CASSLEGAGDSPLHF.

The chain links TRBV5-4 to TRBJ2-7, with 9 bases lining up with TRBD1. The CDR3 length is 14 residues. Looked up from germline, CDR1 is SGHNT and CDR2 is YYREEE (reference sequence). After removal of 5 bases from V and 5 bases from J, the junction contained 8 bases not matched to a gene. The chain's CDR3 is CASRKNRGRNEQYF. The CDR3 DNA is TGTGCCAGCAGGAAAAACAGGGGGCGGAACGAGCAGTACTTC.

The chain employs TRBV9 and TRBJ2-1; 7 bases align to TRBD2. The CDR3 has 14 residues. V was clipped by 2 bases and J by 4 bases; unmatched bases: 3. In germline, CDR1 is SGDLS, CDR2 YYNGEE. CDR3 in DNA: TGTGCCAGCAGCGTCGGGACTACTTACAATGAGCAGTTCTTC. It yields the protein CASSVGTTYNEQFF.

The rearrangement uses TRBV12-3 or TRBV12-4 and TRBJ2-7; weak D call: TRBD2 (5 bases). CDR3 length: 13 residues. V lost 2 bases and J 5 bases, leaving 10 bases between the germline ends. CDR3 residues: CASSLSGTHEQYF. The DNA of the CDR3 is TGTGCCAGCAGTTTAAGCGGCACCCACGAGCAGTACTTC.

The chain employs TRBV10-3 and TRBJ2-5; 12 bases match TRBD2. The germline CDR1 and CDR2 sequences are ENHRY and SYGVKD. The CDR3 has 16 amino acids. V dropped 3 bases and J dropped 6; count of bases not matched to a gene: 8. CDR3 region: CAISDWGLAGSKTQYF. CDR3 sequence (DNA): TGTGCCATCAGTGACTGGGGACTAGCGGGTTCGAAGACCCAGTACTTC.